This T cell receptor (beta chain) was observed in a study of blood T cells in healthy people across ages. Background on the study: About one barcoded beta molecule per two T cells was the capture yield of template switching.

For every donor, a draw yielded 9.5 to 10 milliliters of peripheral blood. This clonotype appeared a few times. The CDR3 consists of 15 residues. The germline V gene encodes CDR1 SGDLS and CDR2 YYNGEE. The V end was cut by 0 bases, the J end by 5 bases, with 12 bases between. Primed by a sample-barcoded 5' primer and a J-beta primer mix, a second PCR proceeded for about 7 to 12 cycles. The study obtained at least 3 million CDR3-containing paired-end reads from every sample. TCRdb re-analysed the 5' RACE reads in MiXCR, keeping a single row per CDR3 protein. Here the sample spans 1.5 million to 1.8 million distinct CDR3 sequences, approximately 43% being singletons.

This receptor was obtained from a young woman in good health. This chain links TRBV9 with TRBJ2-1, with a tentative D call TRBD2 (7 bases). Sequencing was done on a sample of blood. CDR3 region: CASSVGEGGDNEQFF. CDR3 bases: TGTGCCAGCAGCGTAGGTGAGGGGGGGGACAATGAGCAGTTCTTC.